Listed below are T cell receptor beta chains from one sample, sequenced in a study of blood T cell repertoires in COVID-19. Sequencing used immunoSEQ multiplex PCR; TCRdb keeps in-frame clones, though not all of them. The table includes just under 50,000 clones, more than 75% detected once. Source material: peripheral blood. Every receptor here comes from a human donor in a cohort sampled during active COVID-19. Each CDR3 is given with its conserved first and last residue. D genes are given only for firm matches. Rows give clone size only sometimes, using once, few, many, or a class for an expanded clone.

NA | NA | TRBJ1-4 | TRBV6-1 | CASSEVESANEKLFF | TGTGCCAGCAGTGAGGTGGAGTCGGCTAATGAAAAACTGTTTTTT
NA | NA | TRBJ1-1 | TRBV15 | CATSRDIGGALTEAFF | TGTGCCACCAGCAGAGATATTGGGGGGGCTCTCACTGAAGCTTTCTTT
NA | NA | TRBJ1-5 | TRBV18 | CASSPTGIGNQPQHF | TGTGCCAGCTCACCAACAGGAATCGGCAATCAGCCCCAGCATTTT
TRBD1 | NA | TRBJ1-1 | TRBV10-3 | CAARGRDTEAFF | TGTGCCGCCAGGGGGCGCGACACTGAAGCTTTCTTT
TRBD1 | few | TRBJ1-2 | TRBV2 | CASQGEIANYGYTF | TGTGCCAGCCAGGGGGAGATAGCTAACTATGGCTACACCTTC
TRBD2 | NA | TRBJ2-3 | TRBV5-1 | CASSLGGGSMTDTQYF | TGCGCCAGCAGCTTGGGGGGCGGGAGTATGACAGATACGCAGTATTTT
NA | NA | TRBJ1-4 | TRBV6-6 | CASSYSIGYEKLFF | TGTGCCAGCAGTTACTCAATCGGTTATGAAAAACTGTTTTTT
NA | NA | TRBJ2-5 | TRBV9 | CASSVDQGRETQYF | TGTGCCAGCAGCGTAGACCAGGGCCGGGAGACCCAGTACTTC
TRBD2 | NA | TRBJ2-7 | TRBV5-1 | CASSLPSGRGYYEQYF | TGCGCCAGCAGCTTGCCTAGCGGGAGAGGATACTACGAGCAGTACTTC
NA | NA | TRBJ1-5 | TRBV28 | CASSLPDQPQHF | TGTGCCAGCAGCCTCCCAGATCAGCCCCAGCATTTT
TRBD1 | NA | TRBJ1-2 | TRBV9 | CASGDRVARYGYTF | TGTGCCAGCGGGGACAGGGTAGCGCGCTATGGCTACACCTTC
NA | NA | TRBJ2-5 | TRBV3-1/TRBV3-2 | CASSQQGTQYF | TGTGCCAGCAGCCAACAGGGGACCCAGTACTTC
NA | few | TRBJ2-7 | TRBV7-3 | CASSAEAGVSYEQYF | TGTGCCAGCAGCGCCGAGGCAGGGGTGTCCTACGAGCAGTACTTC
NA | NA | TRBJ1-5 | TRBV10-2 | CASREWTDQPQHF | TGCGCCAGCAGAGAGTGGACAGATCAGCCCCAGCATTTT
NA | NA | TRBJ2-5 | TRBV9 | CASSPTGNQETQYF | TGTGCCAGCAGCCCGACGGGAAACCAAGAGACCCAGTACTTC
TRBD1 | NA | TRBJ1-4 | TRBV19 | CASRTGQGGEKLFF | TGTGCCAGTAGAACCGGGCAGGGGGGTGAAAAACTGTTTTTT
TRBD2 | once | TRBJ2-5 | TRBV5-1 | CASSPSGKETQYF | TGCGCCAGCAGCCCTAGCGGGAAAGAGACCCAGTACTTC
NA | NA | TRBJ2-7 | TRBV3-1/TRBV3-2 | CASSQDRGEQYF | TGTGCCAGCAGCCAAGATAGGGGCGAGCAGTACTTC
NA | NA | TRBJ1-5 | TRBV12-3/TRBV12-4 | CASSLGSTAQHF | TGTGCCAGCAGTTTAGGTTCCACGGCCCAGCATTTT
TRBD1 | NA | TRBJ1-1 | TRBV9 | CASSVGRGLNTEAFF | TGTGCCAGCAGCGTAGGTAGGGGGCTGAACACTGAAGCTTTCTTT
NA | NA | TRBJ2-7 | TRBV20-1 | CSAGHTYEQYF | TGCAGTGCAGGACATACCTACGAGCAGTACTTC
NA | once | TRBJ2-1 | TRBV6-5 | CASNRLFSDEQFF | TGTGCCAGCAACCGACTTTTCTCGGATGAGCAGTTCTTC
NA | once | TRBJ1-2 | TRBV6-5 | CASRLGQDRHYGYTF | TGTGCCAGCAGACTGGGACAAGATCGGCACTATGGCTACACCTTC
TRBD1 | NA | TRBJ2-5 | TRBV6-2/TRBV6-3 | CASSQPGQGARETQYF | TGTGCCAGCAGTCAGCCGGGACAGGGGGCTCGGGAGACCCAGTACTTC
TRBD2 | NA | TRBJ2-3 | TRBV29-1 | CSVDPIGLAGNTDTQYF | TGCAGCGTTGACCCTATCGGACTAGCGGGCAACACAGATACGCAGTATTTT
NA | NA | TRBJ2-3 | TRBV7-3 | CASSPGGGVTDTQYF | TGTGCCAGCAGCCCCGGGGGAGGAGTCACAGATACGCAGTATTTT
NA | NA | TRBJ1-3 | TRBV5-6 | CASSSGGSSGNTIYF | TGTGCCAGCAGCTCGGGGGGGTCCTCTGGAAACACCATATATTTT
TRBD1 | NA | TRBJ1-1 | TRBV5-4 | CASSEGQSIRAEAFF | TGTGCCAGCAGCGAGGGACAGTCGATTAGGGCTGAAGCTTTCTTT
TRBD1 | once | TRBJ1-4 | TRBV5-1 | CASGQGDEKLFF | TGCGCCAGCGGACAGGGGGATGAAAAACTGTTTTTT
NA | NA | TRBJ1-2 | TRBV25-1 | CASSGATPEDDYGYTF | TGTGCCAGCAGTGGGGCGACCCCTGAAGATGACTATGGCTACACCTTC
TRBD1 | NA | TRBJ1-1 | TRBV5-1 | CASSPRTGAKAEAFF | TGCGCCAGCAGTCCCCGGACAGGGGCGAAAGCTGAAGCTTTCTTT
TRBD1 | NA | TRBJ2-6 | TRBV5-1 | CASSTGQVNSGANVLTF | TGCGCCAGCAGCACGGGACAGGTAAACTCTGGGGCCAACGTCCTGACTTTC
TRBD1 | NA | TRBJ1-1 | TRBV10-1 | CASSGTGGNTEAFF | TGCGCCAGCAGTGGGACAGGGGGGAACACTGAAGCTTTCTTT
NA | NA | TRBJ2-7 | TRBV9 | CASSPRGLVNEQYF | TGTGCCAGCAGCCCCAGAGGTTTGGTCAACGAGCAGTACTTC
NA | NA | TRBJ1-5 | TRBV6-1 | CASSDPARGYNQPQHF | TGTGCCAGCAGTGACCCCGCCAGGGGTTACAATCAGCCCCAGCATTTT
TRBD1 | NA | TRBJ1-2 | TRBV7-3 | CASSGQDREGDYGYTF | TGTGCCAGCAGCGGACAGGACAGGGAAGGAGACTATGGCTACACCTTC
NA | once | TRBJ2-6 | TRBV18 | CASSPRGIPTGANVLTF | TGTGCCAGCTCTCCTCGGGGTATCCCCACTGGGGCCAACGTCCTGACTTTC
TRBD2 | NA | TRBJ2-7 | TRBV4-2 | CASSQDTSGSYEQYF | TGTGCCAGCAGCCAAGATACTAGCGGGAGCTACGAGCAGTACTTC
TRBD1 | once | TRBJ2-5 | TRBV5-1 | CASKQGQETQYF | TGCGCCAGTAAACAGGGGCAGGAGACCCAGTACTTC